This paragraph covers one TCR beta chain sequence. When the RNA was reverse transcribed, random hexamers were used with an input of roughly 0.5 to 1 ug. The TCR beta CDR3 was amplified by immunoSEQ multiplex PCR across 54 Vbeta, 13 Jbeta. MiXCR, applied by TCRdb to the immunoSEQ multiplex PCR reads, yields one record per CDR3 protein. The sample holds approximately 130,000 distinct CDR3 sequences, approximately 94% seen once. This entry is derived from a study of CD8 T cells in Susac syndrome. Germline loops: CDR1 MNHEY, CDR2 SVGAGI. The J segment lost 0 bases and the V segment lost 0 bases, leaving 6 bases of the junction unmatched. The CDR3 is 18 residues long.

This chain uses TRBV6-5 with TRBJ2-7, with TRBD2 matching 12 bases. This TCR derives from a human donor in good health. The sample taken for sequencing was CD4+ T cells from PBMCs. As DNA, the CDR3 is TGTGCCAGCAGTTACTCATCCCAACTAGCGGGAGGCTCCTACGAGCAGTACTTC. Its translation is CASSYSSQLAGGSYEQYF.